A selection of T cell receptor beta chains follows, all from one sample in a study of T cell changes during pregnancy in multiple sclerosis. Measured with immunoSEQ multiplex PCR; TCRdb has only the in-frame clones, and not every one. The sample shows tens of thousands of clones, 90% to 95% of them seen only once. The sequencing used peripheral blood, collected in the third trimester of pregnancy. These receptors came from a female donor with multiple sclerosis, enrolled in a pregnancy study. Each CDR3 is given with its conserved first and last residue. The D gene is left open where the match is weak. A row's size may be missing; if present it is once, few, many or a size class.

clone_size: NA; v_call: TRBV4-1; d_call: TRBD1; j_call: TRBJ2-7; cdr3_length: 14; cdr3_aa: CASSPNRGFYEQYF; cdr3_nt: TGCGCCAGCAGCCCCAACAGGGGGTTCTACGAGCAGTACTTC
clone_size: NA; v_call: TRBV19; d_call: NA; j_call: TRBJ2-1; cdr3_length: 14; cdr3_aa: CASSGRDTYNEQFF; cdr3_nt: TGTGCCAGTAGTGGCCGGGACACCTACAATGAGCAGTTCTTC
clone_size: NA; v_call: TRBV27; d_call: TRBD1; j_call: TRBJ1-5; cdr3_length: 15; cdr3_aa: CASSLLGTGYQPQHF; cdr3_nt: TGTGCCAGCAGTTTATTGGGGACAGGATATCAGCCCCAGCATTTT
clone_size: NA; v_call: TRBV4-3; d_call: NA; j_call: TRBJ2-7; cdr3_length: 16; cdr3_aa: CASSQEGGLPYYEQYF; cdr3_nt: TGCGCCAGCAGCCAAGAGGGGGGACTGCCTTACTACGAGCAGTACTTC
clone_size: NA; v_call: TRBV2; d_call: NA; j_call: TRBJ1-1; cdr3_length: 13; cdr3_aa: CASQLTENTEAFF; cdr3_nt: TGTGCCAGCCAGCTTACAGAAAACACTGAAGCTTTCTTT
clone_size: NA; v_call: TRBV6-4; d_call: TRBD1; j_call: TRBJ2-2; cdr3_length: 15; cdr3_aa: CASSETGGHTGELFF; cdr3_nt: TGTGCCAGCAGTGAAACAGGGGGACACACCGGGGAGCTGTTTTTT
clone_size: NA; v_call: TRBV7-2; d_call: TRBD2; j_call: TRBJ2-1; cdr3_length: 13; cdr3_aa: CASSHGLAGEQFF; cdr3_nt: TGTGCCAGCAGCCACGGACTAGCCGGTGAGCAGTTCTTC
clone_size: NA; v_call: TRBV27; d_call: NA; j_call: TRBJ2-1; cdr3_length: 15; cdr3_aa: CASSLTPSANNEQFF; cdr3_nt: TGTGCCAGCAGTTTAACACCTAGCGCCAACAATGAGCAGTTCTTC
clone_size: NA; v_call: TRBV25-1; d_call: TRBD1; j_call: TRBJ2-1; cdr3_length: 15; cdr3_aa: CASSEPLRGRDEQFF; cdr3_nt: TGTGCCAGCAGTGAGCCTCTGAGGGGGCGCGATGAGCAGTTCTTC
clone_size: NA; v_call: TRBV5-8; d_call: TRBD2; j_call: TRBJ2-2; cdr3_length: 16; cdr3_aa: CAENKGGTRHTGELFF; cdr3_nt: TGTGCCGAGAACAAGGGAGGGACTAGACACACCGGGGAGCTGTTTTTT
clone_size: NA; v_call: TRBV7-2; d_call: NA; j_call: TRBJ2-7; cdr3_length: 14; cdr3_aa: CASSLNPSTYEQYF; cdr3_nt: TGTGCCAGCAGCTTAAACCCCAGTACCTACGAGCAGTACTTC
clone_size: NA; v_call: TRBV6-1; d_call: TRBD1; j_call: TRBJ1-2; cdr3_length: 15; cdr3_aa: CAGGQGGGFYYGYTF; cdr3_nt: TGTGCCGGGGGACAGGGGGGAGGCTTCTACTATGGCTACACCTTC
clone_size: NA; v_call: TRBV7-3; d_call: TRBD1; j_call: TRBJ2-7; cdr3_length: 14; cdr3_aa: CASSFGTGADEQYF; cdr3_nt: TGTGCCAGCAGCTTCGGGACAGGTGCTGACGAGCAGTACTTC
clone_size: NA; v_call: TRBV4-1; d_call: NA; j_call: TRBJ1-1; cdr3_length: 16; cdr3_aa: CASSQDREQMNTEAFF; cdr3_nt: TGCGCCAGCAGCCAAGATCGAGAACAGATGAACACTGAAGCTTTCTTT
clone_size: NA; v_call: TRBV29-1; d_call: NA; j_call: TRBJ2-3; cdr3_length: 13; cdr3_aa: CSVEVAQSDTQYF; cdr3_nt: TGCAGCGTTGAAGTAGCGCAGTCAGATACGCAGTATTTT
clone_size: NA; v_call: TRBV6-1; d_call: NA; j_call: TRBJ1-6; cdr3_length: 13; cdr3_aa: CASSEPGDSPLHF; cdr3_nt: TGTGCCAGCAGTGAGCCAGGGGATTCACCCCTCCACTTT
clone_size: NA; v_call: TRBV6-5; d_call: TRBD1; j_call: TRBJ2-3; cdr3_length: 14; cdr3_aa: CASRQQGAADTQYF; cdr3_nt: TGTGCCAGCAGGCAACAGGGGGCGGCAGATACGCAGTATTTT
clone_size: NA; v_call: TRBV7-6; d_call: NA; j_call: TRBJ1-3; cdr3_length: 16; cdr3_aa: CASSLYHRLSGNTIYF; cdr3_nt: TGTGCCAGCAGCCTCTACCACAGGCTCTCTGGAAACACCATATATTTT
clone_size: NA; v_call: TRBV7-2; d_call: NA; j_call: TRBJ1-1; cdr3_length: 18; cdr3_aa: CASSLEGIGDSMNTEAFF; cdr3_nt: TGTGCCAGCAGCTTAGAAGGAATAGGCGACAGTATGAACACTGAAGCTTTCTTT
clone_size: NA; v_call: TRBV10-3; d_call: TRBD2; j_call: TRBJ2-3; cdr3_length: 14; cdr3_aa: CAIQPAGGFDTQYF; cdr3_nt: TGTGCCATCCAGCCAGCGGGGGGGTTTGATACGCAGTATTTT
clone_size: NA; v_call: TRBV5-6; d_call: TRBD1; j_call: TRBJ1-1; cdr3_length: 15; cdr3_aa: CASSLLTGGIPEAFF; cdr3_nt: TGTGCCAGCAGCTTACTGACAGGGGGCATCCCTGAAGCTTTCTTT
clone_size: NA; v_call: TRBV4-1; d_call: NA; j_call: TRBJ2-5; cdr3_length: 15; cdr3_aa: CASSQTGTLQETQYF; cdr3_nt: TGCGCCAGCAGCCAAACCGGGACACTCCAAGAGACCCAGTACTTC
clone_size: NA; v_call: TRBV4-1; d_call: NA; j_call: TRBJ1-5; cdr3_length: 16; cdr3_aa: CASSQDIGQGNQPQHF; cdr3_nt: TGCGCCAGCAGCCAAGATATCGGTCAGGGAAATCAGCCCCAGCATTTT
clone_size: NA; v_call: TRBV5-1; d_call: TRBD1; j_call: TRBJ1-1; cdr3_length: 14; cdr3_aa: CASSLGTANTEAFF; cdr3_nt: TGCGCCAGCAGCTTAGGGACAGCCAACACTGAAGCTTTCTTT
clone_size: once; v_call: TRBV9; d_call: TRBD2; j_call: TRBJ2-1; cdr3_length: 17; cdr3_aa: CASSPRTSGGTYNEQFF; cdr3_nt: TGTGCCAGCAGCCCCAGGACTAGCGGGGGAACCTACAATGAGCAGTTCTTC
clone_size: few; v_call: TRBV6-5; d_call: NA; j_call: TRBJ1-1; cdr3_length: 14; cdr3_aa: CASSDGGRGAEAFF; cdr3_nt: TGTGCCAGCAGCGACGGAGGTCGTGGGGCTGAAGCTTTCTTT
clone_size: NA; v_call: TRBV5-1; d_call: TRBD1; j_call: TRBJ1-3; cdr3_length: 16; cdr3_aa: CASSLDGRGFGNTIYF; cdr3_nt: TGCGCCAGCAGCTTGGATGGCAGGGGGTTTGGAAACACCATATATTTT
clone_size: NA; v_call: TRBV27; d_call: NA; j_call: TRBJ1-2; cdr3_length: 13; cdr3_aa: CASSVRTNYGYTF; cdr3_nt: TGTGCCAGCAGTGTGCGGACTAACTATGGCTACACCTTC
clone_size: NA; v_call: TRBV6-5; d_call: NA; j_call: TRBJ2-5; cdr3_length: 14; cdr3_aa: CASSYSSPQETQYF; cdr3_nt: TGTGCCAGCAGTTACTCGAGTCCACAAGAGACCCAGTACTTC
clone_size: NA; v_call: TRBV19; d_call: NA; j_call: TRBJ1-3; cdr3_length: 13; cdr3_aa: CASSTTDGNTIYF; cdr3_nt: TGTGCCAGTAGTACGACAGACGGAAACACCATATATTTT
clone_size: NA; v_call: TRBV6-6; d_call: TRBD2; j_call: TRBJ2-1; cdr3_length: 14; cdr3_aa: CASSYLAGYNEQFF; cdr3_nt: TGTGCCAGCAGTTATCTAGCGGGGTACAATGAGCAGTTCTTC
clone_size: NA; v_call: TRBV7-3; d_call: NA; j_call: TRBJ1-1; cdr3_length: 12; cdr3_aa: CASSSHNTEAFF; cdr3_nt: TGTGCCAGCAGCTCCCATAACACTGAAGCTTTCTTT
clone_size: NA; v_call: TRBV9; d_call: NA; j_call: TRBJ1-2; cdr3_length: 17; cdr3_aa: CASSVEHRLSRQYGYTF; cdr3_nt: TGTGCCAGCAGCGTAGAGCACAGGCTTTCCCGACAATATGGCTACACCTTC